A single T cell receptor (beta chain) is shown here with its context. Its antigen is currently unknown. Reasons for excluding patients were uncontrolled infection, other autoimmune disease, pregnancy or lactation. Amplification of TCR beta CDR3 regions used RNA as the template. HTBI primers were employed in a first-round RT-PCR of the TCR CDR3. TCRdb re-called the multiplex PCR reads through MiXCR, storing one row per CDR3 protein. The repertoire holds 370,000 or so distinct CDR3 sequences, about 13% seen once, with less than 25% in the top ten. Trimming removed 3 bases from V and 4 bases from J; junction bases left unmatched: 4. The CDR3 is 15 residues long. Germline V gene sequence: CDR1 MGHRA, CDR2 YSYEKL. The data belong to a study of T cells in Graves' hyperthyroidism and ophthalmopathy. Findings and caveats of the study: The model forecast ophthalmopathy, anticipating it by a median approximately 6.1 months before onset. Most expanded thyroid clonotypes above 0.001 recurred in blood. Separation of ophthalmopathy from stable hyperthyroidism was achieved by a 13 V-J model.

The sequencing sample was made of blood. The chain couples TRBV4-1 to TRBJ2-3, with 10 nucleotides matching TRBD2. This clonotype originated in a man aged 25-45 years with Graves' hyperthyroidism that later progressed to Graves' ophthalmopathy. CDR3 bases: TGCGCCAGCAGCCAGACGGGACTAGCGCCAGATACGCAGTATTTT. Its translation is CASSQTGLAPDTQYF.